These 5 T cell receptor beta chains originate from one sample sequenced in a study of PD-L1 blockade in urothelial cancer. Profiling relied on immunoSEQ multiplex PCR, and the TCRdb table lists in-frame clones only, not all of them. The sample lists tens of thousands of clones, roughly 84% seen once, with less than 3.5% in the top ten. The input for sequencing was PBMCs, taken around atezolizumab (anti-PD-L1) treatment. All receptors derive from a man aged 45-65 years with urothelial cancer.

The table lists this clone with a few counts. The chain carries TRBV30 and TRBJ1-6, with 7 bases lining up with TRBD1. Looked up from germline, CDR1 is GTSNPN and CDR2 is SVGIG (reference sequence). V lost 2 bases to trimming and J lost 8 bases; unmatched junction nucleotides: 12. The length of the CDR3 is 16 residues. CDR3 sequence reads: CAWSRTEQGMHSPLHF. CDR3 in DNA: TGTGCCTGGAGTCGAACAGAACAGGGGATGCATTCACCCCTCCACTTT.

This chain joins TRBV29-1 and TRBJ1-2, with D maybe TRBD1 (6 bases). This CDR3 is 13 amino acids long. V lost 2 bases and J lost 4, with 11 bases in between. The germline V gene has CDR1 SQVTM and CDR2 ANQGSEA. The CDR3 DNA reads TGCAGCGTTGAACAACAGGGCGGCTATGGCTACACCTTC. It yields the protein CSVEQQGGYGYTF.

This clone was counted a single time. The rearrangement uses TRBV2 and TRBJ2-3, with 12 nucleotides matching TRBD2. V was clipped by 2 bases and J by 0 bases; unmatched bases: 9. Germline V CDR1 and CDR2: SNHLY, FYNNEI. This CDR3 has 19 residues. The CDR3 protein is CASSEFRLAGGFSTDTQYF. Here the CDR3 DNA reads TGTGCCAGCAGTGAATTTAGGCTAGCGGGAGGGTTTAGCACAGATACGCAGTATTTT.

V gene TRBV5-6 combines with J gene TRBJ1-2; tentative D call: TRBD1 (5 bases). Germline CDR1 is SGHDT and CDR2 is YYEEEE. The CDR3 has 13 residues. Trimming removed 2 bases at V and 7 bases at J, with 12 bases between. The CDR3, as DNA: TGTGCCAGCAGCTTTCCGGGAGGGGCTGGCTACACCTTC. Its translation: CASSFPGGAGYTF.

This clone was found a few times. V is TRBV7-9 and J is TRBJ1-1; TRBD1 aligns across 7 bases. Trimming at V came to 2 bases and at J to 4 bases, leaving 1 base not matched to a gene. The CDR3 runs 13 residues. Germline CDR1 is SEHNR and CDR2 is FQNEAQ (reference sequence). CDR3 coding DNA: TGTGCCAGCAGCTTATCAGGGGGCACTGAAGCTTTCTTT. This sequence encodes CASSLSGGTEAFF.